This TCR beta chain was captured in a study of human T cells and chemical hapten exposure. Study-level information: The sensitizer, 2% DPC, was used on approximately 2 cm by approximately 2 cm of upper inner arm skin.

Concerning this clonotype itself: Its antigen is not known.

Documented time point: pre-sensitization, week 0. As to treatment: therapeutic diphenylcyclopropenone sensitization with weekly scalp DPC. Prior to application of each patch test, blood was drawn. Germline V gene data show CDR1 as KGHSH and CDR2 as LQKENI. Between the trimmed V and J ends, which lost 5 bases and 9 bases, there was a span of 11 bases. The CDR3 loop spans 13 amino acids. Per the original methods: Sample TCR totals centred on a median of around 100,000, ranging about 23,224 to 700,000. TCRdb ran MiXCR on the RACE reads and lists one entry per CDR3 protein. These V and J calls originate from TCRdb's pipeline instead of the authors' own analysis. This sample has fewer than 150,000 distinct CDR3 sequences, with approximately 15% found just once. Points from the study as a whole: Among TCRs, those above 1 in 1000 frequency were unaffected by DPC sensitization.

The TCR sequence derives from a woman aged 18-29 years with alopecia areata. Some clones in this sample may be carry-over from other donors' samples. The sequencing used whole blood, collected in connection with sensitization to the hapten diphenylcyclopropenone (DPC). The chain combines TRBV18 with TRBJ1-6; unclear D gene. The CDR3 DNA reads TGTGCCAGCTCAGTGGGCTACGGTTCACCCCTCCACTTT. It translates to CASSVGYGSPLHF.